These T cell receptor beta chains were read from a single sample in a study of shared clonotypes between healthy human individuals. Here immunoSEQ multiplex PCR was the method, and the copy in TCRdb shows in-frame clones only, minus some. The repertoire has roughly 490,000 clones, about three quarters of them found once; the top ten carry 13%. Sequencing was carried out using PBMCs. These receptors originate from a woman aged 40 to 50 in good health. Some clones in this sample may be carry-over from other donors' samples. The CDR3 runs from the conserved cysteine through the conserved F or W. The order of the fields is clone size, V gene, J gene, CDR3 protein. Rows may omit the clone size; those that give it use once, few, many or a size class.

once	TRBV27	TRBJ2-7	CASSPGRGNEQYF
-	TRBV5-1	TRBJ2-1	CASSPGPRADNEQFF
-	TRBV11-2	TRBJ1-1	CASSPNLNTEAFF
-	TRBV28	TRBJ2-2	CASRRTANTGELFF
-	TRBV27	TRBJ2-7	CASSPGQGNTYEQYF
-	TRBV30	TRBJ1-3	CAWRVTGISNTIYF
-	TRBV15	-	CATSRDLIGQGTYEQYF
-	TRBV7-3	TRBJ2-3	CASSFGVGSTDTQYF
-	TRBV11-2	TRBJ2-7	CASSPSRHGSDEQYF
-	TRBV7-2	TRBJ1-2	CASSFERDHYGYTF
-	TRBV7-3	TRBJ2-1	CASSLTSGNNEQFF
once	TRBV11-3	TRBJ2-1	CASSPGQGSYNEQFF
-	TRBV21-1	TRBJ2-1	CASSKYRKWGYNEQFF
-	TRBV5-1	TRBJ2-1	CASSPTPGQYYNEQFF
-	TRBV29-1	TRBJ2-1	CSVERDPSYNEQFF
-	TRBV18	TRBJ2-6	CASSAQGIGANVLTF
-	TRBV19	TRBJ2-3	CASSMVGLKDTQYF
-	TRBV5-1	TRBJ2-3	CASSPPSSGSSSDTQYF
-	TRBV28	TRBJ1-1	CASSLSWKRRLNTEAFF
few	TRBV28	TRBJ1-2	CASSFRGHFGYTF
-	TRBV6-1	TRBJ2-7	CASSEAGRTAYEQYF
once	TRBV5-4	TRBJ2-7	CASSPDSRMPYEQYF
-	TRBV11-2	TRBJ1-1	CASSLGGTTEAFF
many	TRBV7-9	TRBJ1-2	CASSPWTDSYGYTF
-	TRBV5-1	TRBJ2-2	CASTLGLAENTGELFF
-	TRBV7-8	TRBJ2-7	CASSSIERDSYEQYF
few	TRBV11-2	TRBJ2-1	CASSLSGRAYNEQFF
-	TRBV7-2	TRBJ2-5	CASSLWVAGGETQYF
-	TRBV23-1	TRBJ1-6	CASSGSLPSPLHF
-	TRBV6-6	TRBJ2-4	CASSREIAKNIQYF
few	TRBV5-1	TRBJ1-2	CASSAMLGQGDGYTF
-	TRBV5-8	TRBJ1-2	CASSPRGYGYTF
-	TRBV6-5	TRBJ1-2	CASSPPGTGFGGYTF
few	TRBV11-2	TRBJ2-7	CASSLDRGRNEQYF
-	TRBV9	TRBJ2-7	CASSPPGQGFYEQYF
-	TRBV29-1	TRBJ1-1	CSVGGGPMNTEAFF
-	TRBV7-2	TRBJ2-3	CAVVLREPGVDTQYF
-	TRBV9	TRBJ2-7	CASSVAGANEQYF
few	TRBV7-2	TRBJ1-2	CASSPTRGNYGYTF
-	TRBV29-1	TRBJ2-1	CSVDGDPSGRAGEQFF
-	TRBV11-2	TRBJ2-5	CASSLATSGRARETQYF
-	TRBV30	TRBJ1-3	CAWSVRRVGNTIYF
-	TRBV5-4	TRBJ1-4	CASSQQGNIGEKLFF
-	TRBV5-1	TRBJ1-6	CASSSRQGGNSPLHF
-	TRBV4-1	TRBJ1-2	CASSRQVVDYGYTF
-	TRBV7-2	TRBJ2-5	CASSLGIHQETQYF
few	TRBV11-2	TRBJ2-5	CASSLDVYRDQETQYF
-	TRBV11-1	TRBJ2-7	CASSVGYEQYF